Listed here is a single TCR beta chain. V shed 0 bases and J 6 bases; nucleotides not matched to a gene: 7. The CDR3 consists of 16 residues. The germline CDR1 and CDR2 sequences are LNHDA and SQIVND (reference sequence). Generated by immunoSEQ multiplex PCR, the TCRdb table keeps only in-frame clones and is missing some. The table records roughly 100,000 clones, 92% of them present only once. This sample was taken from a study of siplizumab effects on memory and regulatory T cells. Input material: CD4+ T cells sorted from blood. The source of this sequence is a human donor in good health. The J gene is TRBJ2-1, the V gene TRBV19; 8 bases fit TRBD2. CDR3 sequence reads: CASSIDGTRTSNEQFF. CDR3 in DNA: TGTGCCAGTAGTATAGACGGGACTAGAACGAGCAATGAGCAGTTCTTC.